These 2 T cell receptor beta chains were sequenced from one sample in a study of CD8+ T cells in alopecia areata. Treatment: oral pan-JAK inhibitor, 5-10 mg twice daily. Sequencing templates came from extracted RNA that was reverse transcribed into cDNA. Sequencing used immunoSEQ multiplex PCR; TCRdb keeps in-frame clones, though not all of them. The sample contains about 160,000 clones, less than 70% of which appear only once. Sequencing used CD4+ T cells sorted from blood, obtained at week 4, from a patient treated with tofacitinib. These receptors were obtained from a human donor with alopecia areata.

The rearrangement joins TRBV30 to TRBJ1-2; D is unresolved. Germline V lookup: CDR1 GTSNPN, CDR2 SVGIG (reference sequence). Deletions cut 1 base from V and 2 bases from J, with 5 bases between. The CDR3 covers 12 residues. This CDR3 is CAWSDWNYGYTF. DNA for the CDR3: TGTGCCTGGAGTGACTGGAACTATGGCTACACCTTC.

The chain employs TRBV7-2 and TRBJ2-5; TRBD2 agrees at 7 bases. Per the germline V gene, CDR1 is SGHTA and CDR2 is FQGNSA. Losses at the gene ends were 5 bases for V and 5 bases for J; bases not matched to a gene: 11. The CDR3 is 15 amino acids. Written as DNA, the CDR3 is TGTGCCAGCAGCCCCCGTAGCGGGTGGGAGGAGACCCAGTACTTC. It translates to CASSPRSGWEETQYF.